The rows below give T cell receptor beta chains drawn from one sample of a study of blood T cells in healthy people across ages. TCRdb processed the 5' RACE reads anew with MiXCR; each CDR3 protein has one entry. The sample has 1.5 million to 2 million distinct CDR3 sequences; approximately 28% are singletons. Input material: blood. These receptors came from a woman aged 25 to 39 in good health. Each CDR3 is given with its conserved first and last residue. Each record gives: clone size, CDR3 length, J gene, D gene, V gene, CDR3 DNA, CDR3 protein. A D gene is named only where the DNA matches it firmly. Size values are once, few and many counts, or a class for expanded clones, and some rows have none.

clone size: few
CDR3 length: 14
J gene: TRBJ2-7
D gene: NA
V gene: TRBV5-6
CDR3 DNA: TGTGCCAGCACCCAACCCGGGGGCACCTACGAGCAGTACTTC
CDR3 protein: CASTQPGGTYEQYF

clone size: NA
CDR3 length: 13
J gene: TRBJ2-4
D gene: NA
V gene: TRBV20-1
CDR3 DNA: TGCAGTGCTAGTCTCAGGGACTTGGGTGAGCAGTACTTC
CDR3 protein: CSASLRDLGEQYF

clone size: many
CDR3 length: 14
J gene: TRBJ2-7
D gene: NA
V gene: TRBV12-3/TRBV12-4
CDR3 DNA: TGTGCCAGCAGTTTCCGAGCGACGGGGAACGAGCAGTACTTC
CDR3 protein: CASSFRATGNEQYF

clone size: once
CDR3 length: 16
J gene: TRBJ1-1
D gene: TRBD1
V gene: TRBV12-3/TRBV12-4
CDR3 DNA: TGTGCCAGCACCATCGGTGGGGGACAGAAGAACACTGAAGCTTTCTTT
CDR3 protein: CASTIGGGQKNTEAFF

clone size: NA
CDR3 length: 13
J gene: TRBJ1-5
D gene: NA
V gene: TRBV6-2/TRBV6-3
CDR3 DNA: TGTGCCAGCAGTCCTCGGGTAGATCAGCCCCAGCATTTT
CDR3 protein: CASSPRVDQPQHF

clone size: few
CDR3 length: 15
J gene: TRBJ1-4
D gene: NA
V gene: TRBV7-2
CDR3 DNA: TGTGCCAGCAGCTGGAACAGGGCAGTTAATGAAAAACTGTTTTTT
CDR3 protein: CASSWNRAVNEKLFF

clone size: NA
CDR3 length: 16
J gene: TRBJ2-4
D gene: TRBD1
V gene: TRBV9
CDR3 DNA: TGTGCCAGCAGCGTCGCCGGGACAGGGGGCGGCAACATGCAGTACTTC
CDR3 protein: CASSVAGTGGGNMQYF

clone size: once
CDR3 length: 14
J gene: TRBJ1-1
D gene: TRBD1
V gene: TRBV19
CDR3 DNA: TGTGCCAGTAGTAGGGAGGGGGCGAACACTGAAGCTTTCTTT
CDR3 protein: CASSREGANTEAFF

clone size: NA
CDR3 length: 12
J gene: TRBJ2-1
D gene: NA
V gene: TRBV20-1
CDR3 DNA: TGCAGTGCTAACCTAGTACGGGATGAGCAGTTCTTC
CDR3 protein: CSANLVRDEQFF

clone size: once
CDR3 length: 14
J gene: TRBJ2-1
D gene: NA
V gene: TRBV12-3/TRBV12-4
CDR3 DNA: TGTGCCAGCGGCCTCCTCAGCTCCTACAATGTGCAGTTCTTC
CDR3 protein: CASGLLSSYNVQFF

clone size: many
CDR3 length: 13
J gene: TRBJ1-5
D gene: NA
V gene: TRBV12-3/TRBV12-4
CDR3 DNA: TGTGCCAGCAGACAGGGCAGGAATCAGCCCCAGCATTTT
CDR3 protein: CASRQGRNQPQHF

clone size: NA
CDR3 length: 17
J gene: TRBJ2-2
D gene: NA
V gene: TRBV14
CDR3 DNA: TGTGCCAGCAGCCGCTCGCGTCCGGGACATGCGGCCGGGGAGCTGTTTTTT
CDR3 protein: CASSRSRPGHAAGELFF

clone size: few
CDR3 length: 13
J gene: TRBJ2-7
D gene: NA
V gene: TRBV6-1
CDR3 DNA: TGTGCCAGCAGTGACAGGGGGGTCGACGAGCAGTACTTC
CDR3 protein: CASSDRGVDEQYF

clone size: few
CDR3 length: 13
J gene: TRBJ2-3
D gene: NA
V gene: TRBV28
CDR3 DNA: TGTGCCAGTACGGGGGCACGCACAGATACGCAGTATTTT
CDR3 protein: CASTGARTDTQYF

clone size: NA
CDR3 length: 18
J gene: TRBJ2-6
D gene: TRBD2
V gene: TRBV12-3/TRBV12-4
CDR3 DNA: TGTGCCAGCAGTGATCGACTAGCGGGGCGCTCTGGGGCCAACGTCCTGACTTTC
CDR3 protein: CASSDRLAGRSGANVLTF

clone size: NA
CDR3 length: 16
J gene: TRBJ1-6
D gene: NA
V gene: TRBV3-1
CDR3 DNA: TGTGCCAGCAGCCAAGTCCGGGGGCGAGGCAATTCACCCCTCCACTTT
CDR3 protein: CASSQVRGRGNSPLHF

clone size: NA
CDR3 length: 12
J gene: TRBJ1-2
D gene: NA
V gene: TRBV5-6
CDR3 DNA: TGTGCCAGCAGCTTGGGTGCAGATGGCTACATCTTC
CDR3 protein: CASSLGADGYIF

clone size: NA
CDR3 length: 14
J gene: TRBJ2-3
D gene: NA
V gene: TRBV5-1
CDR3 DNA: TGCGCCAGCAGCCCGGGCCTCGCGGGTTATACGCAGTATTTT
CDR3 protein: CASSPGLAGYTQYF

clone size: few
CDR3 length: 14
J gene: TRBJ2-7
D gene: NA
V gene: TRBV6-5
CDR3 DNA: TGTGCCAGCAGTTATACGGACAGAACCTACGAGCAGTACTTC
CDR3 protein: CASSYTDRTYEQYF

clone size: NA
CDR3 length: 15
J gene: TRBJ1-6
D gene: NA
V gene: TRBV5-6
CDR3 DNA: TGTGCCAGCAGCTTGAGAGGGACCCCGGATGCACCCCTCCACTTT
CDR3 protein: CASSLRGTPDAPLHF